What follows are 25 T cell receptor beta chains derived from one specimen sequenced in a study of technical replicates of blood from a handful of donors. The assay was immunoSEQ multiplex PCR, and TCRdb's table has in-frame clones only and misses some. The repertoire holds over 70,000 clones, with around nine tenths as singletons. The sample consisted of T cells isolated from PBMCs. These receptor sequences come from a human donor in good health.

The chain combines TRBV10-1 with TRBJ2-3; D not resolved. The ends were cut back, 9 bases at V and 6 bases at J, with 10 bases in the middle. CDR1 is WNHNN, CDR2 SYGVQD, per germline (reference sequence). The CDR3 runs to 11 residues. DNA of the CDR3: TGCGCCAGTTATAGCTGGGATACGCAGTATTTT. This encodes CASYSWDTQYF.

The chain joins TRBV9 to TRBJ1-2; D remains ambiguous. V was shortened by 0 bases and J by 4 bases, with 13 bases between the two germline ends. This CDR3 contains 15 residues. Germline V lookup: CDR1 SGDLS, CDR2 YYNGEE. CDR3 coding DNA: TGTGCCAGCAGCGTAGCTACGTCGGGGAGCTATGGCTACACCTTC. Translated: CASSVATSGSYGYTF.

This rearrangement joins TRBV11-2 to TRBJ1-5; D remains unclear. Germline CDR1 SGHAT, CDR2 FQNNGV. This CDR3 has 14 amino acids. Trimming removed 2 bases at V and 7 bases at J, with 12 bases between. The CDR3 sequence: CASSLKPGIQPQHF. The DNA of the CDR3 is TGTGCCAGCAGCTTAAAGCCCGGGATCCAGCCCCAGCATTTT.

The rearrangement joins TRBV2 to TRBJ1-2; 7 bases map to TRBD1. The V and J ends lost 10 bases and 8 bases, in that order; junction bases with no gene match: 16. Per the germline V gene, CDR1 is SNHLY and CDR2 is FYNNEI. The CDR3 length is 14 residues. CDR3 nucleotide sequence: TGTGCCAACCCCCCCTTTGACAGGGCGAGAGGCTACACCTTC. It yields the protein CANPPFDRARGYTF.

The chain carries TRBV7-2 and TRBJ2-5; D unclear. With 4 bases removed from V and 1 base from J, the gap between germline ends came to 7 bases. The V gene's germline CDR1 is SGHTA and CDR2 FQGNSA. The CDR3 contains 13 residues. The CDR3 region is CASSSGPQETQYF. In nucleotides, the CDR3 is TGTGCCAGCAGCTCTGGGCCCCAAGAGACCCAGTACTTC.

V is TRBV7-9 and J is TRBJ2-1; weak D call: TRBD2 (5 bases). Trimming cost V 2 bases and J 5 bases, with 19 bases left between them. The germline gives CDR1 SEHNR, CDR2 FQNEAQ (reference sequence). The CDR3 sequence is 17 residues long. The CDR3 reads CASSLWAGGIDDNEQFF. The CDR3 nucleotides are TGTGCCAGCAGCTTATGGGCTGGAGGAATTGACGACAATGAGCAGTTCTTC.

The chain recombines TRBV5-8 with TRBJ2-7; D possibly corresponds to TRBD2 (5 bases). V was cut by 0 bases and J by 2 bases, with 9 bases left in between. This CDR3 has 14 residues. The germline V gene has CDR1 SGHTS and CDR2 YDEGEE. As DNA, the CDR3 is TGTGCCAGCAGCTTGGGAGGGCCACCCTACGAGCAGTACTTC. Translating gives CASSLGGPPYEQYF.

The chain joins TRBV5-4 to TRBJ1-1; 11 bases fit TRBD1. The CDR3 extends over 17 amino acids. Looked up from germline, CDR1 is SGHNT and CDR2 is YYREEE (reference sequence). Unmatched junction bases numbered 12, after V lost 4 bases and J lost 4 bases. The CDR3 here is CASSQLDRGPRSTEAFF. As DNA, the CDR3 is TGTGCCAGCAGCCAGCTGGACAGGGGGCCCAGGAGCACTGAAGCTTTCTTT.

The chain uses TRBV30 and TRBJ1-2, with 8 positions matching TRBD1. CDR1 is GTSNPN, CDR2 SVGIG, per germline (reference sequence). Trimming took 7 bases from V and 4 from J; bases not matched to a gene: 11. The CDR3 sequence is 14 residues long. The CDR3 here is CASGLGQAAYGYTF. The CDR3 nucleotides are TGTGCCTCAGGGCTGGGACAGGCTGCCTATGGCTACACCTTC.

The chain uses TRBV9 and TRBJ2-2; 14 nucleotides agree with TRBD2. The germline gives CDR1 SGDLS, CDR2 YYNGEE. CDR3 length: 15 residues. J gave up 6 bases and V 3 bases, and 1 base lay outside the gene matches. The CDR3 spells CASSGGLAGAGELFF. CDR3 nucleotide sequence: TGTGCCAGCAGCGGGGGACTAGCGGGGGCCGGGGAGCTGTTTTTT.

The chain has TRBV7-9 and TRBJ2-7; D unclear. Germline V gene lookup returns CDR1 SEHNR and CDR2 FQNEAQ (reference sequence). This CDR3 is built from 12 residues. V dropped 3 bases and J dropped 4 bases, with 7 bases sitting between them. For the CDR3, the DNA is TGTGCCAGCAGCTTGACCGGGTACGAGCAGTACTTC. It specifies CASSLTGYEQYF.

The rearrangement links TRBV10-2 to TRBJ2-2, with TRBD2 identical over 11 bases. CDR3 size: 15 residues. Germline CDR1 reads WSHSY; CDR2 reads SAAADI. J lost 1 base, V lost 6 bases, and 1 base had no gene match. CDR3 in amino acids: CASRGLAVNTGELFF. The CDR3 nucleotides read TGCGCCAGCAGGGGACTAGCGGTGAACACCGGGGAGCTGTTTTTT.

The chain combines TRBV11-3 with TRBJ2-3; 8 bases agree with TRBD1. Trimming removed 1 base from V and 1 base from J; junction bases left unmatched: 7. Germline V gene lookup returns CDR1 SGHNT and CDR2 YENEEA. The CDR3 contains 17 residues. The CDR3 sequence is CASSLAYVRGRTDTQYF. DNA of the CDR3: TGTGCCAGCAGCTTAGCATATGTCAGGGGGCGCACAGATACGCAGTATTTT.

This clone was detected only a few times. The rearrangement links TRBV5-1 to TRBJ1-5; possibly TRBD1 for D (6 bases). Germline V CDR1 and CDR2: SGHRS, YFSETQ. The CDR3 is 14 residues long. The ends were cut back, 4 bases at V and 3 bases at J, with 11 bases in the middle. The CDR3 region is CASSPGVHNQPQHF. In DNA form, the CDR3 reads TGCGCCAGCAGCCCAGGGGTTCACAATCAGCCCCAGCATTTT.

The chain employs TRBV30 and TRBJ1-5, with 8 bases aligning to TRBD1. The length of the CDR3 is 14 residues. J was trimmed by 5 bases and V by 5 bases; bases with no gene match: 8. In germline, CDR1 is GTSNPN, CDR2 SVGIG (reference sequence). Written as DNA, the CDR3 is TGTGCCTGGTCCCTTACAGGGGGGTATCAGCCCCAGCATTTT. Amino acid sequence: CAWSLTGGYQPQHF.

J is TRBJ1-2 and V is TRBV19; 7 positions agree with TRBD1. CDR3 length: 15 residues. Germline CDR1 and CDR2: LNHDA and SQIVND (reference sequence). Trimming took 3 bases from V and 4 from J; bases not matched to a gene: 8. CDR3 nucleotide sequence: TGTGCCAGTAGTATTCGACAGGGCTTCGGCTATGGCTACACCTTC. This gives the protein CASSIRQGFGYGYTF. Combining the CDR3 with reference TRBV19 and TRBJ1-2 gives the whole variable domain DGGITQSPKYLFRKEGQNVTLSCEQNLNHDAMYWYRQDPGQGLRLIYYSQIVNDFQKGDIAEGYSVSREKKESFPLTVTSAQKNPTAFYLCASSIRQGFGYGYTFGSGTRLTVV.

J is TRBJ2-1 and V is TRBV6-1; 9 bases agree with TRBD2. Germline trimming cut 8 bases from V and 8 bases from J; bases unmatched to any gene: 13. CDR1 is MNHNS and CDR2 is SASEGT in the germline V gene. This CDR3 contains 15 residues. This chain's CDR3 is CASPLYSGRIDEQFF. In DNA, the CDR3 is TGTGCCAGCCCCCTCTATAGCGGGAGAATCGATGAGCAGTTCTTC.

This clone occurred once. V is TRBV9 and J is TRBJ1-5; D might be TRBD1 (5 bases). The CDR3 loop spans 13 amino acids. CDR1 SGDLS and CDR2 YYNGEE come from the germline V gene. V was trimmed by 4 bases and J by 10 bases, leaving 15 bases between them. CDR3 sequence (DNA): TGTGCCAGCAGCCAATTAAGGGGTGGTCCCCAGCATTTT. It codes for CASSQLRGGPQHF.

This clone appeared a single time. This chain joins TRBV2 and TRBJ1-1; D is uncertain. This CDR3 region has 15 residues. With 2 bases removed from V and 0 bases from J, the gap between germline ends came to 10 bases. Germline CDR1 is SNHLY and CDR2 is FYNNEI. The CDR3 here is CASSEFSLLNTEAFF. As DNA, the CDR3 is TGTGCCAGCAGTGAATTTAGCCTCTTGAACACTGAAGCTTTCTTT. Full variable domain (remainder filled in from reference TRBV2 and TRBJ1-1): EPEVTQTPSHQVTQMGQEVILRCVPISNHLYFYWYRQILGQKVEFLVSFYNNEISEKSEIFDDQFSVERPDGSNFTLKIRSTKLEDSAMYFCASSEFSLLNTEAFFGQGTRLTVV.

This chain uses TRBV5-1 with TRBJ2-7, with 7 bases lining up with TRBD1. The junction had 3 bases not matched to a gene; V was cut back by 0 bases and J by 6 bases. CDR3 length equals 13 residues. Looked up from germline, CDR1 is SGHRS and CDR2 is YFSETQ. DNA of the CDR3: TGCGCCAGCAGCTTGGCCGAGGGGGCCGAGCAGTACTTC. Translation gives CASSLAEGAEQYF.

Here the CDR3 reads CASSFILAAHANTGELFF. The CDR3 DNA follows: TGTGCCAGCAGTTTTATCCTCGCTGCGCATGCGAACACCGGGGAGCTGTTTTTT. V is TRBV27 and J is TRBJ2-2; D not resolved. The CDR3 runs 18 residues. Germline CDR1 and CDR2: MNHEY and SMNVEV (reference sequence). Trimming pared 3 bases from V and 0 bases from J, leaving 17 bases between.

V and J are TRBV4-3 and TRBJ2-2; 8 bases line up with TRBD1. This CDR3 has 17 amino acids. Germline V gene sequence: CDR1 LGHNA, CDR2 YSLEER. V shed 1 base, J shed 1 base, and the junction held 5 bases outside the gene matches. This chain's CDR3 is CASSQGRGRRNTGELFF. The CDR3 DNA is TGCGCCAGCAGCCAAGGCAGGGGGCGGAGGAACACCGGGGAGCTGTTTTTT.

The chain combines TRBV5-4 with TRBJ2-1; D is unclear. The CDR3 is 13 amino acids. V was clipped by 4 bases and J by 2 bases, with 7 bases between them. Germline CDR1 and CDR2: SGHNT and YYREEE (reference sequence). The CDR3 here is CASSLDTYNEQFF. CDR3 in DNA: TGTGCCAGCAGCCTCGACACCTACAATGAGCAGTTCTTC.

V usage is TRBV7-6 and J usage is TRBJ2-7, with 11 bases matching TRBD2. Germline V CDR1 and CDR2: SGHVS, FNYEAQ. The CDR3 loop spans 14 amino acids. V gave up 2 bases and J gave up 3 bases; unmatched junction bases: 0. The CDR3: CASSLTSGSYEQYF. CDR3 nucleotides: TGTGCCAGCAGCTTAACTAGCGGGAGCTACGAGCAGTACTTC.

The V and J genes are TRBV7-2 and TRBJ1-1, with 10 bases that match TRBD1. The CDR3 length is 14 residues. V lost 1 base to trimming and J lost 5 bases; unmatched junction nucleotides: 1. Germline V gene lookup returns CDR1 SGHTA and CDR2 FQGNSA. The CDR3: CASSLEGQGTEAFF. The CDR3 bases are TGTGCCAGCAGCTTAGAGGGACAGGGGACTGAAGCTTTCTTT.